A single sample gave rise to the 27 T cell receptor beta chains below, sequenced in a study of CD4 and CD8 cells across lung adenocarcinoma regions. In TCRdb, the PCR reads were re-called with MiXCR into one record per CDR3 protein. In the table there are 6,500 to 9,500 distinct CDR3 sequences, about 43% of which are singletons. The material sequenced was CD4+ T cells from the margin of a lung tumor. The receptors were sampled from a male donor with lung adenocarcinoma. The CD4 and CD8 labels of this study may be unreliable.

In this sample, this clonotype is medium-sized. The CDR3 sequence is CASRGALGADTQYF. The CDR3 region has the DNA TGTGCCAGCAGAGGGGCGCTTGGGGCAGATACGCAGTATTTT. This chain uses TRBV6-1 with TRBJ2-3, with a weak D call TRBD1 (5 bases). This CDR3 is built from 14 residues. Trimming cost V 6 bases and J 4 bases, with 14 bases left between them. Germline assignment: CDR1 MNHNS and CDR2 SASEGT.

By share, this clonotype counts as medium-sized. The chain has TRBV6-6 and TRBJ2-7; D uncertain. This CDR3 is 12 amino acids long. V was shortened by 5 bases and J by 1 base, with 6 bases between the two germline ends. Germline CDR1 and CDR2: MNHNY and SVGAGI (reference sequence). The CDR3 here is CASSLVSYEQYF. The DNA for the CDR3 is TGTGCCAGCAGTCTCGTTTCCTACGAGCAGTACTTC.

This clonotype was seen only once. The V and J genes are TRBV6-1 and TRBJ2-5; 7 bases agree with TRBD1. Germline V gives CDR1 MNHNS, CDR2 SASEGT. This CDR3 spans 15 amino acids. The V gene end was trimmed by 6 bases and the J gene end by 11 bases; junction bases not matched to a gene: 18. The CDR3 DNA is TGTGCCAGCAGCCTCACAGGGGTCATGAACAATGAGCAGTACTTC. This translates into CASSLTGVMNNEQYF.

This clonotype appeared once. The chain combines TRBV4-1 with TRBJ2-5; D may correspond to TRBD1 or TRBD2 (5 bases each). The CDR3 is made up of 15 amino acids. CDR1 and CDR2 (germline): MGHRA, YSYEKL. Trimming took off 5 bases at V and 4 bases at J, with 17 bases between the two ends. In DNA form, the CDR3 reads TGCGCCAGCAGCGACCTAGCAGGGAGCACAGAGACCCAGTACTTC. Its protein is CASSDLAGSTETQYF.

The chain is built from TRBV20-1 and TRBJ2-3, with TRBD2 matching 8 bases. The CDR3 runs to 18 residues. Germline CDR1 DFQATT, CDR2 SNEGSKA (reference sequence). The trim removed 5 bases at V and 4 bases at J, leaving 20 bases unmatched. CDR3 amino acids: CSASRPIPGTSQSDTQYF. CDR3 sequence (DNA): TGCAGTGCTTCGCGCCCCATTCCCGGGACTAGTCAGTCAGATACGCAGTATTTT.

This chain connects TRBV27 to TRBJ2-2; D perhaps matches TRBD2 (5 bases). The CDR3 extends over 15 amino acids. Germline values: CDR1 MNHEY, CDR2 SMNVEV (reference sequence). Trimming shortened V by 3 bases and J by 4 bases, and 12 bases separated the two germline ends. CDR3: CASSLENSGTGELFF. The CDR3 DNA follows: TGTGCCAGCAGTTTGGAAAACAGCGGCACCGGGGAGCTGTTTTTT.

The table lists this clonotype with a count of one. One end of the junction is discordant with germline, which a read error may explain. The chain joins TRBV6-4 to TRBJ2-3; D may correspond to TRBD1 or TRBD2 (6 bases each). CDR3 size: 14 residues. The germline gives CDR1 MRHNA, CDR2 SNTAGT. CDR3 bases: TGTGCGAGCAGTGGGGGGCTAGTTTCGGATACCCAGTATTTT. It codes for CASSGGLVSDTQYF.

This clonotype is deemed medium-sized. The V gene is TRBV27, the J gene TRBJ2-1; D call uncertain. The CDR3 spans 13 residues. V lost 3 bases to trimming and J lost 7 bases, with 10 bases between them. In germline, CDR1 is MNHEY, CDR2 SMNVEV (reference sequence). This CDR3 is CASSFPGFNEQFF. The CDR3 coding sequence is TGTGCCAGCAGTTTTCCGGGTTTTAATGAGCAGTTCTTC.

This clonotype was seen many times. The chain has TRBV10-3 and TRBJ2-5, with 8 positions matching TRBD2. The CDR3 spans 13 residues. V was clipped by 4 bases and J by 5 bases; unmatched bases: 3. Per germline, CDR1 ENHRY and CDR2 SYGVKD. This CDR3 reads CAISGAGVETQYF. CDR3 sequence (DNA): TGTGCCATCAGTGGAGCGGGAGTGGAGACCCAGTACTTC.

Many counts were recorded for this clonotype. The chain couples TRBV6-1 to TRBJ2-1; TRBD2 might be the D (6 bases). CDR1 is MNHNS, CDR2 SASEGT, per germline. The V and J ends lost 8 bases and 8 bases respectively, with 7 bases between them. This CDR3 spans 10 amino acids. The CDR3 spells CASGDYEQFF. In DNA form, the CDR3 reads TGTGCCAGCGGGGACTATGAGCAGTTCTTC.

By sample fraction, this clonotype is medium-sized. This chain connects TRBV6-2 or TRBV6-3 to TRBJ2-1, with TRBD2 matching 9 bases. V shed 0 bases, J shed 4 bases, and the junction held 7 bases outside the gene matches. The CDR3 length is 17 residues. Germline assignment: CDR1 MNHEY and CDR2 SVGEGT. The CDR3 coding sequence is TGTGCCAGCAGTTACTCGACTACTAGCGGGCCTTACAATGAGCAGTTCTTC. It specifies CASSYSTTSGPYNEQFF.

The sample holds many counts of this clonotype. The V and J genes are TRBV25-1 and TRBJ2-1; D gene unclear. CDR1 MGHDK and CDR2 SYGVNS come from the germline V gene. Trimming left V 5 bases short and J 13 bases short, with 12 bases between. The CDR3 runs to 11 residues. CDR3 residues: CASSFAETQFF. As DNA, the CDR3 is TGTGCCAGCAGTTTCGCCGAGACCCAGTTCTTC. Looking up the rest from reference TRBV25-1 and TRBJ2-1 gives the full variable domain: EADIYQTPRYLVIGTGKKITLECSQTMGHDKMYWYQQDPGMELHLIHYSYGVNSTEKGDLSSESTVSRIRTEHFPLTLESARPSHTSQYLCASSFAETQFFGPGTRLTVL.

Of note for this clonotype: A junction end diverges from the germline sequence, so it may reflect a read error. The chain is built from TRBV6-1 and TRBJ2-4, with D possibly being TRBD2 (6 bases). Germline V gene data show CDR1 as MNHNS and CDR2 as SASEGT. The CDR3 consists of 17 residues. Here the CDR3 reads CASSEQQGRSDKNIQYF. CDR3 sequence (DNA): TGTGCCAGCAGTGAGCAGCAAGGGAGGAGTGACAAAAACATCCAGTACTTC.

The V gene is TRBV6-1, the J gene TRBJ2-2; 10 nucleotides line up with TRBD2. Trimming removed 0 bases from V and 11 bases from J; junction bases left unmatched: 24. Germline V gene lookup returns CDR1 MNHNS and CDR2 SASEGT. The CDR3 runs 21 residues. Here the CDR3 reads CASSEAGVRLAGVLNTDELFF. In nucleotides, the CDR3 is TGTGCCAGCAGTGAAGCAGGAGTAAGGCTAGCGGGGGTCCTGAACACAGATGAGCTGTTTTTT.

CDR3 bases: TGTGCCAGTCTCGGGACTAGCGGGGTCCTAGAGACCCAGTACTTC. Residues: CASLGTSGVLETQYF. The chain links TRBV6-1 to TRBJ2-5; 13 bases match TRBD2. The CDR3 runs to 15 residues. Trimming took 9 bases from V and 4 from J; bases not matched to a gene: 8. The germline gives CDR1 MNHNS, CDR2 SASEGT.

A remark on this clonotype: The germline gene is not matched at one end of the junction; a read error may be the cause. V is TRBV27 and J is TRBJ2-5; D is ambiguous. The better agreement between TRBJ2-3 and the DNA end casts doubt on the J call. Germline loops: CDR1 MNHEY, CDR2 SMNVEV (reference sequence). The CDR3 has 17 residues. The CDR3 spells CASSFNPVARGEDTQYF. CDR3 nucleotides: TGTGCCAGCAGTTTCAACCCTGTGGCCCGTGGCGAAGATACCCAGTATTTT.

This clonotype was detected many times. This rearrangement joins TRBV12-3 or TRBV12-4 to TRBJ2-1; possibly TRBD2 for D (6 bases). The CDR3 is made up of 13 amino acids. The germline V and J ends were trimmed by 5 bases and 13 bases, with 18 bases remaining between them. The CDR3 loop reads CASSLSPRETQFF. CDR3 DNA sequence: TGTGCCAGCAGTCTATCCCCCCGGGAGACCCAGTTCTTC.

This clonotype is judged medium-sized. The V call is TRBV6-5, the J call TRBJ2-3, with 7 bases aligning to TRBD2. Trimming took 6 bases from V and 0 from J; bases not matched to a gene: 6. Germline V gives CDR1 MNHEY, CDR2 SVGAGI. This CDR3 is 15 amino acids long. CDR3 bases: TGTGCCAGCAGAGCTAGCGGATCTAGCACAGATACGCAGTATTTT. Translating it yields CASRASGSSTDTQYF.

V gene TRBV7-2 combines with J gene TRBJ2-3; D perhaps matches TRBD2 (6 bases). Trimming took off 5 bases at V and 2 bases at J, with 17 bases between the two ends. The CDR3 extends over 16 amino acids. Germline V CDR1 and CDR2: SGHTA, FQGNSA. The CDR3, as DNA: TGTGCCAGCAGCCCTAGGTACGGCGGGAACACAGATACGCAGTATTTT. Protein: CASSPRYGGNTDTQYF.

The sample holds many counts of this clonotype. The V and J genes are TRBV6-1 and TRBJ2-1; D is possibly TRBD2 (7 bases). Looked up from germline, CDR1 is MNHNS and CDR2 is SASEGT. The CDR3 is 13 residues long. V lost 5 bases and J lost 9, with 14 bases in between. The CDR3 sequence is CASSKGGGLEQFF. CDR3 DNA sequence: TGTGCCAGCAGTAAAGGGGGGGGCCTTGAGCAGTTCTTC.

This chain's CDR3 is CASSRTSGGAYNEQFF. CDR3 nucleotide sequence: TGTGCCAGCAGTCGGACTAGCGGGGGGGCCTACAATGAGCAGTTCTTC. This sequence joins TRBV6-1 and TRBJ2-1; 15 nucleotides line up with TRBD2. This CDR3 contains 16 residues. The germline V gene has CDR1 MNHNS and CDR2 SASEGT. The ends lost 5 bases at V and 2 bases at J; junction bases unmatched: 1.

This clonotype was counted at least ten times. This chain connects TRBV6-5 to TRBJ1-1, with D perhaps matching TRBD1 (6 bases). This CDR3 has 14 amino acids. V was cut by 8 bases and J by 4 bases, with 17 bases left in between. Germline CDR1 and CDR2: MNHEY and SVGAGI. CDR3 protein: CASLYGGGATEAFF. For the CDR3, the DNA is TGTGCCAGCCTTTACGGGGGGGGCGCCACTGAAGCTTTCTTT.

This clonotype is judged large. The J gene is TRBJ2-1, the V gene TRBV6-5; D unresolved. CDR3 length equals 17 residues. V lost 0 bases and J lost 0, with 12 bases in between. Germline V gene data show CDR1 as MNHEY and CDR2 as SVGAGI. The CDR3 region is CASSYSISLSSYNEQFF. The CDR3 region has the DNA TGTGCCAGCAGTTACTCGATTTCCTTGAGCTCCTACAATGAGCAGTTCTTC.

This clonotype is large. The J gene is TRBJ2-1, the V gene TRBV6-5; 8 bases fit TRBD1. The J call could be wrong; TRBJ2-7 is a better fit for the DNA end. Germline V CDR1 and CDR2: MNHEY, SVGAGI. This CDR3 region has 14 residues. Here the CDR3 reads CASSPRTGPYEQYF. The CDR3 DNA sequence: TGTGCCAGCAGTCCCCGGACAGGGCCCTACGAGCAGTACTTC.

This chain connects TRBV24-1 to TRBJ2-3; TRBD1 agrees at 7 bases. Trimming at V came to 3 bases and at J to 1 base, leaving 3 bases not matched to a gene. CDR3 size: 15 residues. The V gene's germline CDR1 is KGHDR and CDR2 SFDVKD. CDR3 loop: CATSDPGQGTDTQYF. DNA of the CDR3: TGTGCCACCAGTGATCCCGGACAGGGCACAGATACGCAGTATTTT.

The V and J genes are TRBV3-1 and TRBJ1-6; no clear D gene. Germline loops: CDR1 LGHDT, CDR2 YNNKEL (reference sequence). The CDR3 extends over 15 amino acids. V was clipped by 5 bases and J by 4 bases, with 12 bases between them. The CDR3 DNA reads as TGTGCCAGCAGCTCCGGCGGGGATTATAATTCACCCCTCCACTTT. Translation: CASSSGGDYNSPLHF.

By proportion, this clonotype is medium-sized. The J gene is TRBJ2-1, the V gene TRBV10-1; 10 nucleotides agree with TRBD2. The DNA end lines up better with TRBJ2-7; the J call may be wrong. Germline CDR1 reads WNHNN; CDR2 reads SYGVQD (reference sequence). The CDR3 loop spans 16 amino acids. The CDR3 nucleotides read TGCGCCAGCAGTGAGTCTCTAGCGGGAGAGAACAATGAGCAGTACTTC. The encoded protein is CASSESLAGENNEQYF.